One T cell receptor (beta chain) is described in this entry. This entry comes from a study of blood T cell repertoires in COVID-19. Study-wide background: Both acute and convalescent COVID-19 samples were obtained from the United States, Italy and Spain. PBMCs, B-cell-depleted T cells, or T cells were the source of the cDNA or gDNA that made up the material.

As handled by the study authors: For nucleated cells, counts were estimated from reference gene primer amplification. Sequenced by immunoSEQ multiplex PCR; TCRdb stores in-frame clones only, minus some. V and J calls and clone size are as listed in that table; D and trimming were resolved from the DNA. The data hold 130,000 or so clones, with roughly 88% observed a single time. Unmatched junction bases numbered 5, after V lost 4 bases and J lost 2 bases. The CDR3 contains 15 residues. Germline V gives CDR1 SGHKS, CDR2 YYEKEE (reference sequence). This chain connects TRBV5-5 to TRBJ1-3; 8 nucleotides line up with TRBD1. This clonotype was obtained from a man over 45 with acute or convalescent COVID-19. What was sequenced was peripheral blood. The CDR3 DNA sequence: TGTGCCAGCAGCCGTGCAGGGGGCACTGGAAACACCATATATTTT. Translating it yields CASSRAGGTGNTIYF. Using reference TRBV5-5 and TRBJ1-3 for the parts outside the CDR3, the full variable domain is DAGVTQSPTHLIKTRGQQVTLRCSPISGHKSVSWYQQVLGQGPQFIFQYYEKEERGRGNFPDRFSARQFPNYSSELNVNALLLGDSALYLCASSRAGGTGNTIYFGEGSWLTVV.